These T cell receptor beta chains were read from a single sample in a study of blood T cell repertoires in COVID-19. The assay was immunoSEQ multiplex PCR, and TCRdb's table has in-frame clones only and misses some. The sample comprises roughly 300,000 clones, 87% of which are singletons, and over 0.8% rests with the top ten. Sequenced input: PBMCs or T cells enriched from blood (not recorded which). These receptors were taken from a woman aged 25 to 45 who had recovered from COVID-19. CDR3s include the opening cysteine and the closing phenylalanine or tryptophan. D genes are given only for firm matches. Where a row states a size, it is once, few, many or the class of an expanded clone; other rows omit it.

j_call | d_call | v_call | clone_size | cdr3_aa | cdr3_nt
TRBJ2-2 | TRBD2 | TRBV11-3 | NA | CASSLGLAGGHTGELFF | TGTGCCAGCAGCTTAGGGCTAGCGGGGGGGCACACCGGGGAGCTGTTTTTT
TRBJ1-2 | NA | TRBV4-1 | NA | CASSPLRGGYGYTF | TGCGCCAGCAGCCCCCTTAGGGGGGGCTATGGCTACACCTTC
TRBJ2-3 | TRBD2 | TRBV11-2 | NA | CASSFDRGGPAFTDTQYF | TGTGCCAGCAGCTTCGACCGCGGGGGGCCCGCATTCACAGATACGCAGTATTTT
TRBJ2-3 | NA | TRBV28 | NA | CASSSQGRVTDTQYF | TGTGCCAGCAGTTCCCAGGGCAGGGTAACAGATACGCAGTATTTT
TRBJ1-1 | TRBD1 | TRBV27 | NA | CASSSRGEGLSNTEAFF | TGTGCCAGCAGCTCCAGGGGGGAAGGGTTGTCGAACACTGAAGCTTTCTTT
TRBJ2-5 | TRBD2 | TRBV7-7 | NA | CASSPNPGLADQETQYF | TGTGCCAGCAGCCCGAACCCAGGACTAGCGGATCAAGAGACCCAGTACTTC
TRBJ1-4 | NA | TRBV12-5 | NA | CASGLGRVEKLFF | TGTGCTAGTGGTTTGGGGAGGGTTGAAAAACTGTTTTTT
TRBJ2-7 | NA | TRBV6-1 | NA | CASSERQTYEQYF | TGTGCCAGCAGTGAACGACAGACCTACGAGCAGTACTTC
TRBJ1-4 | NA | TRBV27 | NA | CASSTHRSNEKLFF | TGTGCCAGCAGTACACACAGGTCTAATGAAAAACTGTTTTTT
TRBJ1-3 | NA | TRBV10-2 | NA | CASHGREVDSGNTIYF | TGCGCCAGCCATGGTCGGGAAGTTGACTCTGGAAACACCATATATTTT
TRBJ2-2 | NA | TRBV29-1 | NA | CSVTDRHTGELFF | TGCAGCGTTACGGACAGACACACCGGGGAGCTGTTTTTT
TRBJ2-3 | NA | TRBV27 | NA | CASSYAPTYTDTQYF | TGTGCCAGCAGTTACGCACCAACATACACAGATACGCAGTATTTT
TRBJ1-1 | TRBD1 | TRBV15 | NA | CATSRADRVLTEAFF | TGTGCCACCAGCAGAGCTGACAGGGTACTCACTGAAGCTTTCTTT
TRBJ1-4 | NA | TRBV18 | NA | CASSSSRAATNEKLFF | TGTGCCAGCTCATCGAGCAGGGCGGCAACTAATGAAAAACTGTTTTTT
TRBJ1-6 | NA | TRBV3-1/TRBV3-2 | NA | CASSQVRQGKNSPLHF | TGTGCCAGCAGCCAAGTTAGGCAGGGTAAAAATTCACCCCTCCACTTT
TRBJ1-1 | NA | TRBV7-9 | once | CASSFVETEAFF | TGTGCCAGCAGCTTTGTCGAGACTGAAGCTTTCTTT
TRBJ1-2 | TRBD1 | TRBV5-6 | NA | CASSFLSGQANYGYTF | TGTGCCAGCAGCTTTCTTAGCGGACAGGCTAACTATGGCTACACCTTC
TRBJ1-6 | NA | TRBV5-6 | NA | CASSLGTARLNSPLHF | TGTGCCAGCAGCTTGGGAACAGCCCGCCTTAATTCACCCCTCCACTTT
TRBJ1-5 | TRBD1 | TRBV19 | NA | CASSISRDRALRNQPQHF | TGTGCCAGTAGTATCTCCCGGGACAGGGCGCTACGCAATCAGCCCCAGCATTTT
TRBJ2-7 | TRBD1 | TRBV6-2/TRBV6-3 | few | CASSPDRDWGYEQYF | TGTGCCAGCAGCCCGGACAGGGATTGGGGCTACGAGCAGTACTTC
TRBJ1-1 | NA | TRBV7-8 | NA | CASSLVSAEAFF | TGTGCCAGCAGCTTAGTGTCAGCGGAAGCTTTCTTT
TRBJ1-5 | NA | TRBV7-5 | NA | CVRSLMVQGAGGNQPQHF | TGTGTCAGAAGCTTAATGGTTCAGGGGGCTGGGGGCAATCAGCCCCAGCATTTT
TRBJ1-2 | NA | TRBV5-1 | once | CAGSQDYGYTF | TGCGCCGGCAGCCAGGACTATGGCTACACCTTC
TRBJ1-2 | NA | TRBV4-3 | NA | CASSQGTATYGYTF | TGCGCCAGCAGCCAAGGGACAGCTACCTATGGCTACACCTTC
TRBJ2-1 | TRBD1 | TRBV19 | NA | CASSTRTGASYNEQFF | TGTGCCAGTAGTACCCGGACAGGGGCATCCTACAATGAGCAGTTCTTC
TRBJ1-5 | NA | TRBV30 | NA | CAWSVEANQPQHF | TGTGCCTGGAGTGTAGAGGCCAATCAGCCCCAGCATTTT
TRBJ2-3 | NA | TRBV6-4 | once | CASSDLSALADTQYF | TGTGCCAGCAGTGACCTATCCGCCCTAGCAGATACGCAGTATTTT
TRBJ2-6 | TRBD1 | TRBV7-2 | once | CASSLGQGIPGANVLTF | TGTGCCAGCAGCCTGGGACAGGGGATTCCTGGGGCCAACGTCCTGACTTTC
TRBJ2-5 | TRBD1 | TRBV3-1/TRBV3-2 | NA | CASSARTGEETQYF | TGTGCCAGCAGCGCACGGACAGGGGAAGAGACCCAGTACTTC
TRBJ1-2 | NA | TRBV5-1 | NA | CASSLGSRNYGYTF | TGCGCCAGCAGCTTGGGCAGTCGAAACTATGGCTACACCTTC
TRBJ2-3 | TRBD2 | TRBV30 | once | CAWNGGGRTDTQYF | TGTGCCTGGAATGGCGGGGGGAGGACAGATACGCAGTATTTT
TRBJ2-4 | TRBD2 | TRBV27 | few | CASSLTSGGSLAKNIQYF | TGTGCCAGCAGTCTGACTAGCGGGGGATCGCTAGCCAAAAACATTCAGTACTTC
TRBJ2-7 | NA | TRBV18 | NA | CASSPLAPLVSSYEQYF | TGTGCCAGCTCACCCCTTGCCCCCCTTGTTAGTTCCTACGAGCAGTACTTC
TRBJ2-5 | TRBD2 | TRBV7-8 | NA | CASSLAPRGGETQYF | TGTGCCAGCAGCTTAGCGCCGCGGGGGGGAGAGACCCAGTACTTC
TRBJ2-7 | TRBD1 | TRBV28 | NA | CASSPGGHEQYF | TGTGCCAGCAGCCCAGGGGGCCACGAGCAGTACTTC
TRBJ2-7 | TRBD1 | TRBV12-3/TRBV12-4 | NA | CASSPDRDEQYF | TGTGCCAGCAGCCCCGACAGGGACGAGCAGTACTTC
TRBJ1-1 | TRBD1 | TRBV5-4 | NA | CASRTQGAGTEAFF | TGTGCCAGCAGGACACAGGGGGCGGGGACTGAAGCTTTCTTT
TRBJ1-2 | TRBD1 | TRBV6-1 | few | CASSEYTGQGGVGYTF | TGTGCCAGCAGTGAATATACCGGACAGGGAGGGGTAGGCTACACCTTC
TRBJ2-2 | TRBD1 | TRBV7-9 | NA | CASSLMGTGNTGELFF | TGTGCCAGCAGCTTAATGGGGACAGGGAACACCGGGGAGCTGTTTTTT
TRBJ1-6 | TRBD1 | TRBV12-5 | NA | CASGLVRDRGSPLHF | TGTGCTAGTGGTTTGGTAAGGGACAGGGGTTCACCCCTCCACTTT
TRBJ2-7 | TRBD2 | TRBV14 | NA | CASSQEASGYEQYF | TGTGCCAGCAGCCAAGAGGCTAGCGGCTACGAGCAGTACTTC
TRBJ1-5 | TRBD1 | TRBV5-8 | NA | CASSLGQGGLSNQPQHF | TGTGCCAGCAGCTTGGGACAGGGGGGACTTAGCAATCAGCCCCAGCATTTT